This TCR beta chain was recorded in a study of T cell responses to AZD1222 COVID-19 vaccine (dated by TCRdb to the early 2020s). Regarding the research as a whole: TCR sequencing covered some 250 trial participants: about 210 given two doses of AZD1222 and 26 given two doses of MenACWY control vaccine. Trial participants were enrolled by age into 18-55, 56-69 and 70-plus year subgroups, with 148, 28 and 57 TCR-sequenced participants respectively. The full study reports these points: Nearly half of unique spike-specific TCRs reportedly recognized epitopes outside regions mutated in the B.1.351 and B.1.1.7 variants. Most participants were white British and females outnumbered males, and the authors suggested that clonal diversity may have been underestimated. After two AZD1222 doses, both the breadth and the depth of spike-specific TCRs were significantly higher than at day 0 and than in MenACWY recipients. Conclusions about previously exposed vaccinees are limited because only 6 or 7 AZD1222 recipients were SARS-CoV-2 seropositive at baseline. Because no day 14 peak-response samples were available, repertoires were characterized only after the peak T cell response. The 56-69-year group was small, and its depth increase did not reach significance, likely because of low power. Vaccine-associated CD4 TCRs spanned the whole spike protein, with dominant responses in regions 160-218 and 743-854.

On this clone: Its binding antigen is unknown. It has no much larger one-base neighbor in the sample; base qualities were not kept.

This specimen's time point label, per the study, means: about 28 days (+/-7) after the second vaccine dose. AZD1222 recipients with second doses at about 4 weeks or about 12 weeks were pooled, because spike-specific TCR depth and breadth did not differ between schedules. Samples from vaccinated people were obtained from the UK trials COV001 and COV002, which included a single-blind randomized controlled phase 2/3 trial of AZD1222 (ChAdOx1 nCoV-19) in healthy adults. For TCRbeta chain sequencing, PBMC samples from trial participants were taken at day 0 and at day 28 after the second dose. The CDR3 regions of human TCRbeta chains were analyzed by immunosequencing. On the authors' methods: Repertoire TCRs were matched against a reference library of SARS-CoV-2-specific TCRs generated with the MIRA antigen-specificity platform. Breadth meant the fraction of unique TCRs that were SARS-CoV-2-associated, whereas depth meant the fraction of total T cells that were SARS-CoV-2-associated. Using the MIRA data, every spike-specific TCR was mapped to the spike region that the TCR reacted to and assigned to either a CD4 or a CD8 class. Log10-transformed breadth and depth values were compared by one-way ANOVA with Sidak's multiple comparisons tests. TCRdb obtained this table from immuneACCESS and retained in-frame rearrangements with V and J assigned. These tables miss some clones; where compared with another copy, unresolved V genes account for less than half of the shortfall, and the remainder is unexplained. V and J calls plus clone size are reproduced from that table; the DNA served to infer D and trimming. This sample gives some 120,000 clones in total; roughly 90% of them show up just once. Jointly, the top ten make up 7.9% of the sample.

From its cysteine to its phenylalanine, the CDR3 spans 15 amino acids. Left in the record is the CDR3 DNA by itself, 45 bases read in frame from the first base. V drops 4 bases and J drops 4 bases, leaving 11 bases in between. According to the germline V gene, CDR1 reads MDHEN and CDR2 reads SYDVKM. This TCR came from an adult who received the AZD1222 COVID-19 vaccine. The V and J genes are TRBV28 and TRBJ1-6; a confident D gene designation cannot be given. This material consisted of peripheral blood, taken 28 days after the second AZD1222 dose. The CDR3 region reads CASSSITAYNSPLHF. DNA sequence: TGTGCCAGCAGTTCCATAACAGCGTATAATTCACCCCTCCACTTT.